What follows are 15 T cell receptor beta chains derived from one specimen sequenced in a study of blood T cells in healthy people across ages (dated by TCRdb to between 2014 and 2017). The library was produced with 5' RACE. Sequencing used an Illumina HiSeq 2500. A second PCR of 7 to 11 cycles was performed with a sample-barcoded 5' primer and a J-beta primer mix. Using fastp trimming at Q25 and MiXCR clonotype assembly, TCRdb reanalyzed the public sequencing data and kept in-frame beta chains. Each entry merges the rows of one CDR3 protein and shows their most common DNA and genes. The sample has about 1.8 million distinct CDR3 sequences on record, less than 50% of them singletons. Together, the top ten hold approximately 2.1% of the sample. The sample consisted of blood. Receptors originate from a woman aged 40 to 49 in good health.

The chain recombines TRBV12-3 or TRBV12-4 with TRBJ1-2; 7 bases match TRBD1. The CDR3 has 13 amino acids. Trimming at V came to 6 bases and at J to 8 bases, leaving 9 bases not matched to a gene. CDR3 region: CASSYQGVAGYTF. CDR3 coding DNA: TGTGCCAGCAGCTACCAGGGGGTAGCGGGCTACACCTTC.

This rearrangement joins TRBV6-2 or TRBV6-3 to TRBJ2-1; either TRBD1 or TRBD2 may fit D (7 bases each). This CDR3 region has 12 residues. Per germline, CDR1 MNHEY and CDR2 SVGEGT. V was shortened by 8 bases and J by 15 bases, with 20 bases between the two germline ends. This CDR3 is CASSQGRVEAFF. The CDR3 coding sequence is TGTGCCAGCTCACAGGGGAGGGTCGAAGCGTTCTTC.

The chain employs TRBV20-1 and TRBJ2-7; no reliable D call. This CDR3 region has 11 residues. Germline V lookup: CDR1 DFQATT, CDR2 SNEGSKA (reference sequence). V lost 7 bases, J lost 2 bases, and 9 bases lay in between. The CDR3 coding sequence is TGCAGTGTTCGTACCACCTACGAGCAGTACTTC. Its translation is CSVRTTYEQYF.

CDR3 DNA: TGTGCCAGCAGCTTAGGGCTAGCGGGGGAGCTCTCCTACAATGAGCAGTTCTTC. Encoded protein: CASSLGLAGELSYNEQFF. The rearrangement uses TRBV7-3 and TRBJ2-1; TRBD2 matches 10 bases. In germline, CDR1 is SGHTA, CDR2 FQGTGA. This CDR3 is 18 amino acids long. The V segment lost 2 bases and the J segment 0 bases; nucleotides outside the gene matches: 7.

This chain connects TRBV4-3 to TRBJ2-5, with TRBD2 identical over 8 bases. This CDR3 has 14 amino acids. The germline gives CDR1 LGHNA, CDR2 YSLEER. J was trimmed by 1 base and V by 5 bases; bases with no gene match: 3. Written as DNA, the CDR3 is TGCGCCAGCAGCATTACTAGCGGCCAAGAGACCCAGTACTTC. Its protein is CASSITSGQETQYF.

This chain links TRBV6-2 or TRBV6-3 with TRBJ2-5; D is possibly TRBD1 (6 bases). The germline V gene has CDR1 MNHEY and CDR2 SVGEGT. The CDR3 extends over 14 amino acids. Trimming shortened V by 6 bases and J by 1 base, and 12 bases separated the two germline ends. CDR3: CASSRDTVQETQYF. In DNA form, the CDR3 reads TGTGCCAGCAGCCGGGACACCGTCCAAGAGACCCAGTACTTC.

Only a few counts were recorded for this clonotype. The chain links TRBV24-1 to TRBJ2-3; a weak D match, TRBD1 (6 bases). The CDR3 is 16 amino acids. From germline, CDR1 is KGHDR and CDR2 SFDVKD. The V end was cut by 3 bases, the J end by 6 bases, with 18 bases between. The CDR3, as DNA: TGTGCCACCAGTGATCCAGGGACATTCGGGGCGGATACGCAGTATTTT. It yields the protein CATSDPGTFGADTQYF.

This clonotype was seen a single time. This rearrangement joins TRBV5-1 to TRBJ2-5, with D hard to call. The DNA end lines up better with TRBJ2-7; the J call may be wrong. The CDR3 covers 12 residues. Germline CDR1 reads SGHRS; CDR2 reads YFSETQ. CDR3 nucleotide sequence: TGCGCCAGCAGCTTTGACGCGTCCGAGCAGTACTTC. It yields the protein CASSFDASEQYF.

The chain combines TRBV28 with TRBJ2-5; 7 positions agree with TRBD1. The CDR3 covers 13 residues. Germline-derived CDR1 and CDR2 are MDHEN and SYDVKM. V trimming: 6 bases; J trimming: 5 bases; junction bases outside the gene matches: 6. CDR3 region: CASSDRDRETQYF. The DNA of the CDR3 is TGTGCCAGCAGCGACAGGGACCGGGAGACCCAGTACTTC.

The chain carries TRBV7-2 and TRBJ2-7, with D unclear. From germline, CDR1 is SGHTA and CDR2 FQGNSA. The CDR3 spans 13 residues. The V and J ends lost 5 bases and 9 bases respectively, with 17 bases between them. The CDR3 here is CASSTPKWGGQYF. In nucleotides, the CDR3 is TGTGCCAGCAGCACCCCTAAGTGGGGTGGGCAGTACTTC.

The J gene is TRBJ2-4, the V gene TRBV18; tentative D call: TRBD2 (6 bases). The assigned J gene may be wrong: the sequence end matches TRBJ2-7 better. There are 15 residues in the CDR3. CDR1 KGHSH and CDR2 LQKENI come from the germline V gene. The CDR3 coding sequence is TGTGCCAGCTCACCAGAACAGGAGGGAACCTACGAGCAGTACTTC. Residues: CASSPEQEGTYEQYF.

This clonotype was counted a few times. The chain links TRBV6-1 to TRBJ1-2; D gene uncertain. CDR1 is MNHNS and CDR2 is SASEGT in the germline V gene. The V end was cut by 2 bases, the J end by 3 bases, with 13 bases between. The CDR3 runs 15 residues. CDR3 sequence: CASSETGLYDYGYTF. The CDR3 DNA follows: TGTGCCAGCAGTGAAACCGGACTTTATGACTATGGCTACACCTTC.

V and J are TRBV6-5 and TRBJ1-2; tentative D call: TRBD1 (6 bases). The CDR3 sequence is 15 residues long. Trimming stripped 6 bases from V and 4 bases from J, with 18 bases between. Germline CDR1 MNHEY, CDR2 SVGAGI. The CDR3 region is CASRASGGGFYGYTF. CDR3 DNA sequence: TGTGCCAGCAGGGCCTCCGGGGGGGGCTTCTATGGCTACACCTTC.

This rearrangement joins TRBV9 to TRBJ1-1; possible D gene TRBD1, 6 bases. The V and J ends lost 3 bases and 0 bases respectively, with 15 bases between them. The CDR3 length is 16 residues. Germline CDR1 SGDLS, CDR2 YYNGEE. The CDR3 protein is CASSGRGTTMNTEAFF. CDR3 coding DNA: TGTGCCAGCAGCGGACGGGGGACAACAATGAACACTGAAGCTTTCTTT.

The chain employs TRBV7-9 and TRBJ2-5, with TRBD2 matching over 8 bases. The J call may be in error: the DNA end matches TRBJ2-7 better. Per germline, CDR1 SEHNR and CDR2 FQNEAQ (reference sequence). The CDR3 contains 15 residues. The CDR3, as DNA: TGTGCCAGCAGCTCAACGGGAGGGCAGGTCTACGAGCAGTACTTC. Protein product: CASSSTGGQVYEQYF.